Listed below are T cell receptor beta chains from one sample, sequenced in a study of blood T cell repertoires in COVID-19. Measured with immunoSEQ multiplex PCR; TCRdb has only the in-frame clones, and not every one. The sample holds fewer than 150,000 clones, approximately 80% seen once. The material sequenced was peripheral blood. Receptors originate from a woman in her forties with acute or convalescent COVID-19. Each CDR3 is given with its conserved first and last residue. D genes are given only for firm matches. Some rows have no size entry. The others give once, few or many, or a class for an expanded clone.

size	V	D	J	DNA	CDR3
NA	TRBV10-1	NA	TRBJ2-3	TGCGCCAGCAGTGTTGGGACTGTGGGCACAGATACGCAGTATTTT	CASSVGTVGTDTQYF
NA	TRBV2	TRBD2	TRBJ2-7	TGTGCCAGCAGTTTTGGGACTAACGTAAAAGGACAAGGCTCGTACGAGCAGTACTTC	CASSFGTNVKGQGSYEQYF
NA	TRBV19	NA	TRBJ1-3	TGTGCCAGTAGCCCAGGGTATCCCTCTGGAAACACCATATATTTT	CASSPGYPSGNTIYF
NA	TRBV7-9	TRBD1	TRBJ2-7	TGTGCCAGCAGCCGGGGGACAGGATCTAACGAGCAGTACTTC	CASSRGTGSNEQYF
NA	TRBV5-5	TRBD2	TRBJ2-4	TGTGCCAGCAGCGTATCCGGGACTACTGGCATTCAGTACTTC	CASSVSGTTGIQYF
NA	TRBV11-2	NA	TRBJ1-1	TGTGCCAGCAGCTTGGGGCCGAACACTGAAGCTTTCTTT	CASSLGPNTEAFF
NA	TRBV2	NA	TRBJ2-3	TGTGCCACCCAACGGAACTTAGCCACCGAGCAGTATTTT	CATQRNLATEQYF
NA	TRBV21-1	NA	TRBJ1-3	TGTGCCAGCAGCAAAGCGCGGTCACCCACTCTGTCTGGAAACACCATATATTTT	CASSKARSPTLSGNTIYF
few	TRBV6-5	TRBD1	TRBJ1-1	TGTGCCAGCAGTCCGCCGGGACAGGGCTCTGAAGCTTTCTTT	CASSPPGQGSEAFF
NA	TRBV5-1	TRBD1	TRBJ2-1	TGCGCCAGCAGCCCCCGATCGGGACAGCAAAACAATGAGCAGTTCTTC	CASSPRSGQQNNEQFF
NA	TRBV19	NA	TRBJ2-7	TGTGCCAGTAGTACGGCAGGAGGCGAGCAGTACTTC	CASSTAGGEQYF
NA	TRBV6-6	NA	TRBJ1-3	TGTGCCAGCAGTCCCACCGGGACATATAGCTCTGGAAACACCATATATTTT	CASSPTGTYSSGNTIYF
NA	TRBV5-6	NA	TRBJ1-2	TGTGCCAGCAGCTTGGGTAGGGGGACCTATGGCTACACCTTC	CASSLGRGTYGYTF
NA	TRBV6-5	TRBD1	TRBJ1-6	TGTGCCAGCAGGGGACAGGGTCGGAATAATTCACCCCTCCACTTT	CASRGQGRNNSPLHF
NA	TRBV4-2	NA	TRBJ1-6	TGTGCCAGCAGCCAAGCCCACAGTCGGACTTATAATTCACCCCTCCACTTT	CASSQAHSRTYNSPLHF
NA	TRBV5-1	TRBD2	TRBJ2-1	TGCGCCAGCAGCTTGGAGGCTATCCGAGAGTCTAGCGGGTTCTCTGAGCAGTTCTTC	CASSLEAIRESSGFSEQFF
once	TRBV5-8	TRBD1	TRBJ2-1	TGTGCCAGCAGCTTGGGACAGGGGTTCTACAATGAGCAGTTCTTC	CASSLGQGFYNEQFF
few	TRBV6-5	NA	TRBJ1-6	TGTGCCAGCAGTCCCCTAGAGGGCCCGAATTCACCCCTCCACTTT	CASSPLEGPNSPLHF
NA	TRBV18	TRBD1	TRBJ1-1	TGTGCCAGCTCACCATGGCAGGGGGGGAACACTGAAGCTTTCTTT	CASSPWQGGNTEAFF
NA	TRBV11-3	TRBD2	TRBJ2-2	TGTGCCAGCAGCACCGGGGGGACCGGGGAGCTGTTTTTT	CASSTGGTGELFF
NA	TRBV7-9	NA	TRBJ2-2	TGTGCCAGCAGCCCTAGGACAGTCGCCGGGGAGCTGTTTTTT	CASSPRTVAGELFF
NA	TRBV2	NA	TRBJ1-1	TGTGCCAGCACCCGTGGCGGGGGAATGAACACTGAAGCTTTCTTT	CASTRGGGMNTEAFF
NA	TRBV30	TRBD2	TRBJ2-7	TGTGCCTGGGGTAGCGGGGGGACCATCTACGAGCAGTACTTC	CAWGSGGTIYEQYF
NA	TRBV27	TRBD2	TRBJ2-2	TGTGCCAGCAGTTTTAGCGGGGCTGGGGAGCTGTTTTTT	CASSFSGAGELFF
NA	TRBV30	TRBD1	TRBJ1-6	TGTGCCTGGAGTCAAAGAAAAATGGGACAGGTTAATTCACCCCTCCACTTT	CAWSQRKMGQVNSPLHF
NA	TRBV7-8	NA	TRBJ1-6	TGTGCCAGCAGCTTATTAGGGGTCTATAATTCACCCCTCCACTTT	CASSLLGVYNSPLHF
NA	TRBV7-8	TRBD2	TRBJ2-7	TGTGCCAGCAGCTCCTTTAGCGGGGGGGACCTCGAGCAGTACTTC	CASSSFSGGDLEQYF
NA	TRBV19	NA	TRBJ1-3	TGTGCCAGTAGTACGGGGGGCTCTGGAAACACCATATATTTT	CASSTGGSGNTIYF
NA	TRBV27	TRBD1	TRBJ1-6	TGTGCCAGCAGTTTCTCTTTCCGGGACAGCTCACCCCTCCACTTT	CASSFSFRDSSPLHF
NA	TRBV9	NA	TRBJ2-2	TGTGCCAGCAGCGTACGGCCAGGGGCGGGGGAGCTGTTTTTT	CASSVRPGAGELFF
NA	TRBV5-6	TRBD1	TRBJ1-3	TGTGCCAGCAGCTTGGAGTTTCAGGGGGCGGTTGGAAACACCATATATTTT	CASSLEFQGAVGNTIYF
NA	TRBV5-1	TRBD1	TRBJ1-1	TGCGCCAGCAGCTTCTCGACAGGGAATACTGAAGCTTTCTTT	CASSFSTGNTEAFF
NA	TRBV30	NA	TRBJ2-7	TGTGCCTGGAGTGTAGGGGCCTACGAGCAGTACTTC	CAWSVGAYEQYF
few	TRBV27	NA	TRBJ2-2	TGTGCCAGCAGTGCCGCCGGGAACGGGGAGCTGTTTTTT	CASSAAGNGELFF
NA	TRBV6-2/TRBV6-3	NA	TRBJ1-1	TGTGCCAGCAGTTACTCTGGGAGGAGAAACACTGAAGCTTTCTTT	CASSYSGRRNTEAFF
NA	TRBV19	TRBD1	TRBJ1-4	TGTGCCAGTAGTAGAGGACAGGGCGGAACTAATGAAAAACTGTTTTTT	CASSRGQGGTNEKLFF
NA	TRBV6-5	NA	TRBJ2-4	TGTGCCAGCAGTTCTATGGCCGACAGGAAAAACATTCAGTACTTC	CASSSMADRKNIQYF
NA	TRBV7-2	TRBD1	TRBJ1-2	TGTGCCAGCAGCTTCCGGGACAGGGGAAGAGGCTACACCTTC	CASSFRDRGRGYTF
NA	TRBV19	TRBD1	TRBJ1-6	TGTGCCAGTAAAGAACAGGGGTGGAATTCACCCCTCCACTTT	CASKEQGWNSPLHF
NA	TRBV20-1	NA	TRBJ2-7	TGCAGTGCTAGGTCCACCTACGAGCAGTACTTC	CSARSTYEQYF
NA	TRBV7-3	TRBD1	TRBJ1-1	TGTGCCAGCAGCGTCACAGGGGGCGGGTTTGAAGCTTTCTTT	CASSVTGGGFEAFF
NA	TRBV11-2	NA	TRBJ1-2	TGTGCCAGCAGCTTAAATCTATTCTATGGCTACACCTTC	CASSLNLFYGYTF
NA	TRBV19	NA	TRBJ1-1	TGTGCCAGTAGTATCTGGTCGCGGCAGAGGAGGAACACTGAAGCTTTCTTT	CASSIWSRQRRNTEAFF
NA	TRBV15	TRBD1	TRBJ1-5	TGTGCCACCAGCAGCCGGGACAGGGGATTAGGTCAGCCCCAGCATTTT	CATSSRDRGLGQPQHF
NA	TRBV19	NA	TRBJ2-3	TGTGCCAGTAGTCAACGGCGGGGGCCGCATAGCACAGATACGCAGTATTTT	CASSQRRGPHSTDTQYF
few	TRBV30	TRBD2	TRBJ2-1	TGTGCCTGGCGAAGGCCCGGCGGGGGGCCTGGGTATGAGCAGTTCTTC	CAWRRPGGGPGYEQFF
few	TRBV19	NA	TRBJ2-2	TGTGCCAGTAGCCCCCCGTGGGGGGGGCTCGGGGAGCTGTTTTTT	CASSPPWGGLGELFF
once	TRBV2	TRBD1	TRBJ2-3	TGTGCCAGCAGTGTTCAGGGGGTGGGGGATACGCAGTATTTT	CASSVQGVGDTQYF
NA	TRBV5-1	NA	TRBJ2-2	TGCGCCAGCAGCTTGGACTCGTCCGGGGAGCTGTTTTTT	CASSLDSSGELFF
NA	TRBV19	NA	TRBJ1-1	TGTGCCTCACAGAGGGGGAGGAACACTGAAGCTTTCTTT	CASQRGRNTEAFF